The present T cell receptor (beta chain) was sequenced within a study of human T cells and chemical hapten exposure. CDR1 MDHEN and CDR2 SYDVKM come from the germline V gene. There are 17 residues in the CDR3. J lost 2 bases, V lost 8 bases, and 11 bases had no gene match. This clonotype has at least ten counts. Time point noted: patch test 2, 6 weeks after DPC sensitization. The treatment was: therapeutic diphenylcyclopropenone sensitization with weekly scalp DPC. In TCRdb, the RACE reads were re-called with MiXCR into one record per CDR3 protein. The sample shows about 40,000 distinct CDR3 sequences, about 3% of them seen only once.

This clonotype was sampled from a middle-aged man with alopecia areata. Some clones in this sample may be carry-over from other donors' samples. The sample was whole blood, taken in connection with sensitization to the hapten diphenylcyclopropenone (DPC). This chain links TRBV28 with TRBJ2-7; 14 bases are shared with TRBD2. CDR3 in amino acids: CASSGLAGAGMTYEQYF. The CDR3 nucleotides read TGTGCCAGCTCGGGACTAGCGGGAGCGGGGATGACCTACGAGCAGTACTTC.